One sample yielded the 17 T cell receptor beta chains listed below, sequenced in a study of cytomegalovirus exposure and HLA in healthy donors. Primers included in the PCR were 60 Vbeta and 13 Jbeta primers. Sequencing was performed with immunoSEQ multiplex PCR; in TCRdb, only in-frame clones are kept and a portion is missing. The sample yields some 130,000 clones, approximately 80% seen once. Input material: PBMCs. The origin of the receptors is a boy between 2 and 10 years old in good health and CMV-seronegative.

The chain combines TRBV5-6 with TRBJ2-7; 9 bases align to TRBD2. V trimming: 3 bases; J trimming: 5 bases; junction bases outside the gene matches: 9. Germline CDR1 and CDR2: SGHDT and YYEEEE. The CDR3 totals 15 residues. In nucleotides, the CDR3 is TGTGCCAGCAGCTGGGGGACCCGCGGGGGGGACGAGCAGTACTTC. As protein: CASSWGTRGGDEQYF.

The rearrangement links TRBV19 to TRBJ2-7; 9 positions agree with TRBD1. J gave up 9 bases and V 4 bases, and 10 bases lay outside the gene matches. CDR1 LNHDA and CDR2 SQIVND come from the germline V gene (reference sequence). The CDR3 runs to 14 residues. CDR3 protein: CASSTRQGGKVQYF. The DNA for the CDR3 is TGTGCCAGTAGTACCCGACAGGGGGGTAAGGTGCAGTACTTC.

V gene TRBV6-4 combines with J gene TRBJ2-3; 12 nucleotides agree with TRBD2. The V gene's germline CDR1 is MRHNA and CDR2 SNTAGT. The J segment lost 4 bases and the V segment lost 6 bases, leaving 5 bases of the junction unmatched. The CDR3 is made up of 15 amino acids. The CDR3 spells CASSPTSGSPDTQYF. CDR3 bases: TGTGCCAGCAGCCCGACTAGCGGGAGTCCAGATACGCAGTATTTT.

The chain recombines TRBV4-1 with TRBJ2-7; 7 positions agree with TRBD2. The CDR3 covers 15 residues. Looked up from germline, CDR1 is MGHRA and CDR2 is YSYEKL. J gave up 5 bases and V 0 bases, and 7 bases lay outside the gene matches. The CDR3 is CASSQDPRELDEQYV. CDR3 DNA sequence: TGCGCCAGCAGCCAAGATCCGCGGGAGTTAGACGAGCAGTACGTC.

The chain is built from TRBV4-1 and TRBJ2-7, with D perhaps matching TRBD2 (5 bases). The germline V and J ends were trimmed by 4 bases and 1 base, with 11 bases remaining between them. CDR1 and CDR2 (germline): MGHRA, YSYEKL. CDR3 length: 14 amino acids. The chain's CDR3 is CASSPSGFSYEQYF. The CDR3 region has the DNA TGCGCCAGCAGCCCCTCGGGGTTTTCCTACGAGCAGTACTTC.

The chain links TRBV5-4 to TRBJ1-2, with 7 bases matching TRBD1. Germline lookup yields CDR1 SGHNT and CDR2 YYREEE (reference sequence). This CDR3 has 18 amino acids. Germline trimming cut 0 bases from V and 8 bases from J; bases unmatched to any gene: 19. The CDR3: CASSLEGQGQGGTGGYTF. The CDR3, as DNA: TGTGCCAGCAGCTTGGAAGGGCAGGGGCAGGGGGGTACGGGCGGCTACACCTTC.

V and J are TRBV6-5 and TRBJ1-1; a weak D match, TRBD1 (6 bases). V was cut by 6 bases and J by 0 bases, with 11 bases left in between. This CDR3 is built from 14 residues. Per germline, CDR1 MNHEY and CDR2 SVGAGI. CDR3 loop: CASRRDNMNTEAFF. The DNA of the CDR3 is TGTGCCAGCAGGAGGGACAACATGAACACTGAAGCTTTCTTT.

The CDR3 nucleotides are TGTGCCAGCAGCCCCGGTCCCGGGACAGGTTCGGGTACTGGAAACACCATATATTTT. Translation gives CASSPGPGTGSGTGNTIYF. The chain combines TRBV7-6 with TRBJ1-3; TRBD1 aligns across 8 bases. The CDR3 totals 19 residues. The V segment lost 5 bases and the J segment 2 bases; nucleotides outside the gene matches: 17. Germline CDR1 reads SGHVS; CDR2 reads FNYEAQ.

The gene calls are TRBV2 and TRBJ1-5; D remains unclear. The CDR3 consists of 14 residues. Between the trimmed V and J ends, which lost 3 bases and 1 base, there was a span of 7 bases. Germline V gives CDR1 SNHLY, CDR2 FYNNEI. The CDR3 is CASSDARSNQPQHF. The DNA of the CDR3 is TGTGCCAGCAGTGATGCCAGAAGCAATCAGCCCCAGCATTTT.

This CDR3 reads CASSLMMEGTEAFF. CDR3 DNA: TGCGCCAGCAGCTTGATGATGGAGGGGACTGAAGCTTTCTTT. The chain carries TRBV5-1 and TRBJ1-1; TRBD1 is a possible D gene (5 bases). The CDR3 covers 14 residues. Trimming removed 1 base at V and 5 bases at J, with 12 bases between. The germline gives CDR1 SGHRS, CDR2 YFSETQ. The full variable domain, completed using reference TRBV5-1 and TRBJ1-1, is KAGVTQTPRYLIKTRGQQVTLSCSPISGHRSVSWYQQTPGQGLQFLFEYFSETQRNKGNFPGRFSGRQFSNSRSEMNVSTLELGDSALYLCASSLMMEGTEAFFGQGTRLTVV.

As regards this clone: The same CDR3 arises from other DNA sequences in this sample as well. The chain links TRBV4-1 to TRBJ2-6; unclear D gene. This CDR3 spans 16 amino acids. Germline V gene sequence: CDR1 MGHRA, CDR2 YSYEKL. V was clipped by 0 bases and J by 0 bases, with 6 bases between them. The CDR3 DNA sequence: TGCGCCAGCAGCCAAGAGGCAGGCTCTGGGGCCAACGTCCTGACTTTC. This encodes CASSQEAGSGANVLTF.

The chain uses TRBV25-1 and TRBJ2-3; the D is unclear. Germline CDR1 is MGHDK and CDR2 is SYGVNS. The V end was cut by 3 bases, the J end by 6 bases, with 16 bases between. There are 15 residues in the CDR3. CDR3 nucleotide sequence: TGTGCCAGCAGTGACGGTAGCCTGAGTGGGGATACGCAGTATTTT. This encodes CASSDGSLSGDTQYF. Using reference TRBV25-1 and TRBJ2-3 for the parts outside the CDR3, the full variable domain is EADIYQTPRYLVIGTGKKITLECSQTMGHDKMYWYQQDPGMELHLIHYSYGVNSTEKGDLSSESTVSRIRTEHFPLTLESARPSHTSQYLCASSDGSLSGDTQYFGPGTRLTVL.

In its sample, this clone was seen once. This sequence joins TRBV5-1 and TRBJ2-7, with D maybe TRBD2 (6 bases). The CDR3 length is 14 residues. The ends were cut back, 2 bases at V and 6 bases at J, with 15 bases in the middle. Germline V gene data show CDR1 as SGHRS and CDR2 as YFSETQ. The CDR3 protein is CASSFGGGPGEQYV. CDR3 in DNA: TGCGCCAGCAGCTTTGGGGGAGGTCCTGGCGAGCAGTACGTC.

This chain uses TRBV9 with TRBJ2-1; the D is unclear. The germline gives CDR1 SGDLS, CDR2 YYNGEE. V was shortened by 0 bases and J by 3 bases, with 10 bases between the two germline ends. This CDR3 is built from 15 residues. The DNA of the CDR3 is TGTGCCAGCAGCGTAGTCGGAGTGTACTACAATGAGCAGTTCTTC. Amino acids: CASSVVGVYYNEQFF.

The rearrangement uses TRBV4-1 and TRBJ2-3; D call uncertain. With 2 bases removed from V and 10 bases from J, the gap between germline ends came to 13 bases. The CDR3 runs to 13 residues. The germline V gene has CDR1 MGHRA and CDR2 YSYEKL. The DNA of the CDR3 is TGCGCCAGCAGCCAACCCCCCGATGAGGCGCAGTATTTT. This gives the protein CASSQPPDEAQYF.

J is TRBJ1-1 and V is TRBV29-1; TRBD1 matches 8 bases. This CDR3 spans 13 amino acids. Trimming at V came to 7 bases and at J to 5 bases, leaving 9 bases not matched to a gene. CDR1 SQVTM and CDR2 ANQGSEA come from the germline V gene. The CDR3 loop is CSALGQGTTEAFF. CDR3 DNA: TGCAGCGCTCTCGGACAGGGAACAACTGAAGCTTTCTTT.

This chain joins TRBV7-6 and TRBJ2-3, with D uncertain. Deletions cut 5 bases from V and 1 base from J, with 22 bases between. Germline V gene sequence: CDR1 SGHVS, CDR2 FNYEAQ. The CDR3 runs to 18 residues. For the CDR3, the DNA is TGTGCCAGCAGCCCACCATTTTGGTTGCAGATGGGCACAGATACGCAGTATTTT. Translating it yields CASSPPFWLQMGTDTQYF. The whole variable domain, remainder taken from reference TRBV7-6 and TRBJ2-3, is GAGVSQSPRYKVTKRGQDVALRCDPISGHVSLYWYRQALGQGPEFLTYFNYEAQQDKSGLPNDRFSAERPEGSISTLTIQRTEQRDSAMYRCASSPPFWLQMGTDTQYFGPGTRLTVL.